Listed here are 8 T cell receptor beta chains from one sample, sequenced in a study of T-cell memory formation after mild COVID-19. TCRdb recomputed calls from the 5' RACE reads with MiXCR, one row per CDR3 protein. The data show 200,000 to 300,000 distinct CDR3 sequences, 15% seen once. Sequenced: PBMCs or a T cell subset sorted from them (not recorded which). These receptor sequences come from an adult woman who had mild COVID-19 (a few samples of this study predate the infection). Cell type and time point are not known.

In this sample, this clonotype turned up a few times. The rearrangement links TRBV5-1 to TRBJ1-1; D ambiguous. CDR1 SGHRS and CDR2 YFSETQ come from the germline V gene. The V gene lost 6 bases and the J gene lost 6 bases, with 9 bases spanning the gap. The CDR3 has 11 residues. The CDR3: CASNGEAEAFF. The CDR3 coding sequence is TGCGCCAGCAACGGGGAAGCTGAAGCTTTCTTT.

The chain employs TRBV6-6 and TRBJ2-7; 10 nucleotides align to TRBD1. Germline lookup yields CDR1 MNHNY and CDR2 SVGAGI (reference sequence). The length of the CDR3 is 15 residues. Trimming took 5 bases from V and 3 from J; bases not matched to a gene: 7. CDR3 in amino acids: CASSVRTGGNYEQYF. DNA of the CDR3: TGTGCCAGCAGTGTACGGACAGGGGGTAACTACGAGCAGTACTTC.

The chain has TRBV30 and TRBJ2-3; maybe TRBD1 (5 bases). This CDR3 is 14 amino acids long. The V end was cut by 4 bases, the J end by 4 bases, with 15 bases between. In germline, CDR1 is GTSNPN, CDR2 SVGIG (reference sequence). CDR3 in amino acids: CAWTIGVVADTQYF. DNA of the CDR3: TGTGCCTGGACGATAGGGGTTGTCGCAGATACGCAGTATTTT.

A single count supports this clonotype. This chain joins TRBV5-1 and TRBJ1-4, with D possibly TRBD1 on 5 matching bases. The CDR3 loop spans 15 amino acids. The V end was cut by 4 bases, the J end by 3 bases, with 13 bases between. Germline CDR1 SGHRS, CDR2 YFSETQ. The CDR3 sequence is CASSGRLGANEKLFF. Here the CDR3 DNA reads TGCGCCAGCAGCGGACGGTTGGGGGCTAATGAAAAACTGTTTTTT.

The table lists this clonotype with many counts. The genes are TRBV20-1 and TRBJ2-3; 7 nucleotides agree with TRBD2. This CDR3 comprises 19 residues. Germline V lookup: CDR1 DFQATT, CDR2 SNEGSKA (reference sequence). J was trimmed by 2 bases and V by 0 bases; bases with no gene match: 17. The CDR3 reads CSARDVRRSGVYSTDTQYF. In DNA form, the CDR3 reads TGCAGTGCTAGAGATGTAAGGCGAAGCGGGGTTTATTCCACAGATACGCAGTATTTT.

A few counts support this clonotype. V gene TRBV5-1 combines with J gene TRBJ2-7, with a weak D call TRBD2 (5 bases). CDR3 length: 14 amino acids. With 0 bases removed from V and 6 bases from J, the gap between germline ends came to 13 bases. Germline V CDR1 and CDR2: SGHRS, YFSETQ. CDR3 loop: CASSLDRSRGEQYF. CDR3 in DNA: TGCGCCAGCAGCTTGGATCGATCCCGGGGCGAGCAGTACTTC.

This chain connects TRBV9 to TRBJ1-1; D perhaps matches TRBD1 (6 bases). Trimming shortened V by 1 base and J by 6 bases, and 13 bases separated the two germline ends. Germline V gene data show CDR1 as SGDLS and CDR2 as YYNGEE. The length of the CDR3 is 14 residues. The CDR3 sequence is CASSVSNGGPEAFF. CDR3 in DNA: TGTGCCAGCAGCGTATCAAACGGGGGCCCTGAAGCTTTCTTT.

The chain has TRBV7-2 and TRBJ2-2; either TRBD1 or TRBD2 may supply D (7 bases each). Germline V lookup: CDR1 SGHTA, CDR2 FQGNSA. The CDR3 contains 16 residues. Deletions cut 1 base from V and 5 bases from J, with 14 bases between. CDR3 in DNA: TGTGCCAGCAGCTTAGTCCGTCAGGGGGGGACCGGGGAGCTGTTTTTT. Its protein product is CASSLVRQGGTGELFF. Looking up the rest from reference TRBV7-2 and TRBJ2-2 gives the full variable domain: GAGVSQSPSNKVTEKGKDVELRCDPISGHTALYWYRQSLGQGLEFLIYFQGNSAPDKSGLPSDRFSAERTGGSVSTLTIQRTQQEDSAVYLCASSLVRQGGTGELFFGEGSRLTVL.